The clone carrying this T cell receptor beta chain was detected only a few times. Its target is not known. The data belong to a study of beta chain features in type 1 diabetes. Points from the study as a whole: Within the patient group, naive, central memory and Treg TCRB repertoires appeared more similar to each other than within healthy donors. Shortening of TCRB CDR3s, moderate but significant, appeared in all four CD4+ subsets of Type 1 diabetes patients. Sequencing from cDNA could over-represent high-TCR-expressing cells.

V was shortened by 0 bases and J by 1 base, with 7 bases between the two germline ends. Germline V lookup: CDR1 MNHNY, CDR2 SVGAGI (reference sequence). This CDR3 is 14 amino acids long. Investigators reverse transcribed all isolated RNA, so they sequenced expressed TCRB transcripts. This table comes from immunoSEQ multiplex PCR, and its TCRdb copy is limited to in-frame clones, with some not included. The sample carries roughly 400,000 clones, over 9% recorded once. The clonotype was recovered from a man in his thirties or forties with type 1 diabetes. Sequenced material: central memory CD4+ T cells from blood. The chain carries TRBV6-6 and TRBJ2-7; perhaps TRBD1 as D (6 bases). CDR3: CASSYSGGSYEQYF. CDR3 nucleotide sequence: TGTGCCAGCAGTTACTCAGGGGGATCCTACGAGCAGTACTTC.